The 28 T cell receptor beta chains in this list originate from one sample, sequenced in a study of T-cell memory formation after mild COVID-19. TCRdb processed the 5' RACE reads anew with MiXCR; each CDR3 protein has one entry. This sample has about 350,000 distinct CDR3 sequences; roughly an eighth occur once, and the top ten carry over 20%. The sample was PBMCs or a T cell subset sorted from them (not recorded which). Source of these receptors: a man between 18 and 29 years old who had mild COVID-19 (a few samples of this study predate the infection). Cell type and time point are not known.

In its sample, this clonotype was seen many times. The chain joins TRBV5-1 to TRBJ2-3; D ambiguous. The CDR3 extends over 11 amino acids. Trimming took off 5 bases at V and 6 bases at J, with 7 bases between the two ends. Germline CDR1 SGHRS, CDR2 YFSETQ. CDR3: CASREVDTQYF. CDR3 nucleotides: TGCGCCAGCAGGGAAGTGGATACGCAGTATTTT.

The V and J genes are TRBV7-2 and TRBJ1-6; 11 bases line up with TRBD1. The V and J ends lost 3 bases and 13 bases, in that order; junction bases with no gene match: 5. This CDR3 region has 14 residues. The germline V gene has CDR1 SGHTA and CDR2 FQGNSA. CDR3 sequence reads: CASSFGQGAWPLHF. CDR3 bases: TGTGCCAGCAGCTTCGGACAGGGGGCTTGGCCCCTCCACTTT.

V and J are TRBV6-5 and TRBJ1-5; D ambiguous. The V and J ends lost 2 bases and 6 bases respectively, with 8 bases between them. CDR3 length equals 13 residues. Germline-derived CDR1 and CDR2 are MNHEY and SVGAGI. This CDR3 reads CASSYGITQPQHF. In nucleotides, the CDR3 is TGTGCCAGCAGTTACGGGATCACTCAGCCCCAGCATTTT.

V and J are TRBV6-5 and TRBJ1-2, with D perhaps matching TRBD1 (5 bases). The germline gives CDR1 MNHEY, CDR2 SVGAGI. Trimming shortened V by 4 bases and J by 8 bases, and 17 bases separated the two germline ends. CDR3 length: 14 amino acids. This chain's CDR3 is CASSSRDGLGGYTF. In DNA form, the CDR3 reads TGTGCCAGCAGTTCCCGGGACGGCCTGGGAGGCTACACCTTC.

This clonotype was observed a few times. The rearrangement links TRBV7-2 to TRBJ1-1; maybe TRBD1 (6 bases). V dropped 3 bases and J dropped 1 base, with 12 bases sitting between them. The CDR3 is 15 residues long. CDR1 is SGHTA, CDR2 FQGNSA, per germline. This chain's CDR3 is CASSFKVDRNTEAFF. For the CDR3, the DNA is TGTGCCAGCAGCTTCAAGGTGGACAGGAACACTGAAGCTTTCTTT.

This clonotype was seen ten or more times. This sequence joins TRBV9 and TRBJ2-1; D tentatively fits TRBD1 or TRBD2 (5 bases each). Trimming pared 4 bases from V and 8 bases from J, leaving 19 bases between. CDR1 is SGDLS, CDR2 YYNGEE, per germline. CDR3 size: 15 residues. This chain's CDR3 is CASSLIGGYGDEQFF. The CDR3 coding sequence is TGTGCCAGCAGCCTGATTGGGGGATATGGAGATGAGCAGTTCTTC.

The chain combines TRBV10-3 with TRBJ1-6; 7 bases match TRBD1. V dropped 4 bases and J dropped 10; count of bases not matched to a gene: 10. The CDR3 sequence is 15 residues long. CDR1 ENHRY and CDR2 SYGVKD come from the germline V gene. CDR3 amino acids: CAISGGQQYSSPLHF. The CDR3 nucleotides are TGTGCCATCAGTGGGGGACAGCAGTATAGCTCACCCCTCCACTTT.

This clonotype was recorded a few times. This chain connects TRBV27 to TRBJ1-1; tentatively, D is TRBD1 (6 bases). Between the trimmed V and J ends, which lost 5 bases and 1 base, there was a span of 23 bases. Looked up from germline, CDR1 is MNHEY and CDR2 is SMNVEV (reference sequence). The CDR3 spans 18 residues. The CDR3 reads CASSRPRGGLTQNTEAFF. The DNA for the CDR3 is TGTGCCAGCAGTCGCCCCCGGGGGGGGCTCACCCAGAACACTGAAGCTTTCTTT.

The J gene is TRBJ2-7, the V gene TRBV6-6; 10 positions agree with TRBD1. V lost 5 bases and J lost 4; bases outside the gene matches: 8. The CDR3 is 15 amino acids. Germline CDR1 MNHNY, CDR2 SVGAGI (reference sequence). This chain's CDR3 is CASSQPGQGPYEQYV. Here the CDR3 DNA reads TGTGCCAGCAGTCAACCGGGACAGGGGCCATACGAGCAGTACGTC.

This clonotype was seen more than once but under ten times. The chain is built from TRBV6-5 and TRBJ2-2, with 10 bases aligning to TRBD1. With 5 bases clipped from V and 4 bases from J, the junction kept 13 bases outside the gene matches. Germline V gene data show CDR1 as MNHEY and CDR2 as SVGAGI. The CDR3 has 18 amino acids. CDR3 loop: CASSSLDPGQGTTGELFF. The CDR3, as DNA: TGTGCCAGCAGTAGCTTGGATCCGGGACAGGGGACCACCGGGGAGCTGTTTTTT.

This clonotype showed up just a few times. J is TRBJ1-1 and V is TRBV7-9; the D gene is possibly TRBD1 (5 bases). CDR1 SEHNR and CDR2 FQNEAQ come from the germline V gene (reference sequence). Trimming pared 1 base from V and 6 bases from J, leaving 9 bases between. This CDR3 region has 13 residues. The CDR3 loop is CASSLVGEAEAFF. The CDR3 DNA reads TGTGCCAGCAGCTTAGTGGGGGAGGCTGAAGCTTTCTTT.

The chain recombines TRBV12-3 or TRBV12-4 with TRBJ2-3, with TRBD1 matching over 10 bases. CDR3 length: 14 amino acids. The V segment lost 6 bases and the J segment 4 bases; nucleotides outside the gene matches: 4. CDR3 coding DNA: TGTGCCAGCAGAAGGACAGGGGGGGCAGATACGCAGTATTTT. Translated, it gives CASRRTGGADTQYF.

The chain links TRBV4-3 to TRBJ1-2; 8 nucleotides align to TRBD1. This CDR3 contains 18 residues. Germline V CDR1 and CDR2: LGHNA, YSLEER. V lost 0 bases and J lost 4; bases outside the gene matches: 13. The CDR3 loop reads CASSQDVAGRGLVYGYTF. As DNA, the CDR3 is TGCGCCAGCAGCCAAGATGTAGCTGGCAGGGGGCTCGTCTATGGCTACACCTTC.

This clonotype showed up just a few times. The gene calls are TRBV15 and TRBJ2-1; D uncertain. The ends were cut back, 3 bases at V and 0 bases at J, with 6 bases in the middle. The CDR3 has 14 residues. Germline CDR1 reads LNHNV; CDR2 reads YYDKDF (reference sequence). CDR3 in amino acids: CATSSRFSYNEQFF. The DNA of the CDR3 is TGTGCCACCAGCAGCAGGTTCTCCTACAATGAGCAGTTCTTC.

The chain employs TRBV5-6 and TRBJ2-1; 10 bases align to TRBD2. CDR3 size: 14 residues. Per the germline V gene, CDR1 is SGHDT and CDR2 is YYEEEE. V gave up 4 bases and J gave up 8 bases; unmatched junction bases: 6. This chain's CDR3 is CASSRSGGAYEQFF. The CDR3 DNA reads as TGTGCCAGCAGCCGAAGCGGGGGGGCCTATGAGCAGTTCTTC.

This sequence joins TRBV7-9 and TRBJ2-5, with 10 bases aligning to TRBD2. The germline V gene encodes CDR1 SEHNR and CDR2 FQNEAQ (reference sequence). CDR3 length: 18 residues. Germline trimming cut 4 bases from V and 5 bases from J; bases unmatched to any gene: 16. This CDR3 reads CASSSLNEITSGVETQYF. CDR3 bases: TGTGCCAGCAGCTCCCTCAACGAAATAACTAGCGGGGTGGAGACCCAGTACTTC.

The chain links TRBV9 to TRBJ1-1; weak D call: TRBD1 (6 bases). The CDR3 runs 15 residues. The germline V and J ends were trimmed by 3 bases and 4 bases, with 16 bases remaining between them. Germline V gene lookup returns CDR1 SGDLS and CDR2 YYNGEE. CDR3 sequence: CASSAPGAGGTEAFF. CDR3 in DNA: TGTGCCAGCAGCGCCCCGGGGGCCGGTGGCACTGAAGCTTTCTTT.

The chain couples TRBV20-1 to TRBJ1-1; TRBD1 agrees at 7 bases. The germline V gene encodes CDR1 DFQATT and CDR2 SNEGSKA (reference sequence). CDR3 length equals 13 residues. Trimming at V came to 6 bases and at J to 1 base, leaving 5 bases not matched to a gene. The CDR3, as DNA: TGCAGTGCCGAGACAGGGCCGAACACTGAAGCTTTCTTT. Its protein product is CSAETGPNTEAFF.

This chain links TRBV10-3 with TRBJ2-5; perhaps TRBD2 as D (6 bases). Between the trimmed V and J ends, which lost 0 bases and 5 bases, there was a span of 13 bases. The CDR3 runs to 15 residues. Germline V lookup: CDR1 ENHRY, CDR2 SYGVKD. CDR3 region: CAISESTGGVETQYF. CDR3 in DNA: TGTGCCATCAGTGAGTCAACAGGCGGGGTGGAGACCCAGTACTTC.

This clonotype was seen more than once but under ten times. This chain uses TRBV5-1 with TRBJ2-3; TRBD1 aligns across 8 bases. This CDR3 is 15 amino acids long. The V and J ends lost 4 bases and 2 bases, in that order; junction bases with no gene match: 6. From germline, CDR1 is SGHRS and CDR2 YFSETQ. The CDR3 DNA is TGCGCCAGCAGCCCCCAGGGGGCACTCACAGATACGCAGTATTTT. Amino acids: CASSPQGALTDTQYF.

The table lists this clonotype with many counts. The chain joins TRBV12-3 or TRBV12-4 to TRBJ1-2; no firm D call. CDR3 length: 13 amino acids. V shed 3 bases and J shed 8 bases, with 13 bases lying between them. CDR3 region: CASSFLQAKGYTF. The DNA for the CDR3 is TGTGCCAGCAGTTTTCTGCAAGCCAAGGGCTACACCTTC.

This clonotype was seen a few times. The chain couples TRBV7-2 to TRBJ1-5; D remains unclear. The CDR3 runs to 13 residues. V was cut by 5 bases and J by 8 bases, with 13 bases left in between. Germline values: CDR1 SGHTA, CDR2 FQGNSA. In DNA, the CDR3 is TGTGCCAGCAGCGGTTCCCCAATAGAGCCCCAGCATTTT. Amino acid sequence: CASSGSPIEPQHF. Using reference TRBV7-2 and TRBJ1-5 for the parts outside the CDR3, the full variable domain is GAGVSQSPSNKVTEKGKDVELRCDPISGHTALYWYRQSLGQGLEFLIYFQGNSAPDKSGLPSDRFSAERTGGSVSTLTIQRTQQEDSAVYLCASSGSPIEPQHFGDGTRLSIL.

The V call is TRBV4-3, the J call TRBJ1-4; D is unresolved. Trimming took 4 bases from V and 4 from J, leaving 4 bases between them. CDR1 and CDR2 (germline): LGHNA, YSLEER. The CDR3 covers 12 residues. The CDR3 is CASSPNNEKLFF. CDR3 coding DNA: TGCGCCAGCAGCCCTAATAATGAAAAACTGTTTTTT.

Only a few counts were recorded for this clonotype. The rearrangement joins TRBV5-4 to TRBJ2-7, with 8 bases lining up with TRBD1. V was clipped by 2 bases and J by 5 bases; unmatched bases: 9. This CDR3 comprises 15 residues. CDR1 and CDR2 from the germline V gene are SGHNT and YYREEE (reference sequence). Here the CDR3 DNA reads TGTGCCAGCAGCTTACTTGACAGGGGTACCCACGAGCAGTACTTC. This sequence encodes CASSLLDRGTHEQYF.

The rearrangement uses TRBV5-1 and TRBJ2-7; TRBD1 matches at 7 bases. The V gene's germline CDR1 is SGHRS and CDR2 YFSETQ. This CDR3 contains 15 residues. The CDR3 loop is CASSLQGDNSYGQYV. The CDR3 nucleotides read TGCGCCAGCAGCTTGCAGGGGGACAACTCCTACGGGCAGTACGTC.

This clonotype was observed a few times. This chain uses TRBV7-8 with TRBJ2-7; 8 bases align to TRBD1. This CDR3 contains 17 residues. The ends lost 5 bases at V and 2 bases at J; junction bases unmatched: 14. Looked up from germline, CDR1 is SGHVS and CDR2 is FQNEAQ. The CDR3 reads CASSDDRGPAGPYEQYF. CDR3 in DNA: TGTGCCAGCAGCGATGACAGGGGCCCAGCCGGTCCCTACGAGCAGTACTTC.

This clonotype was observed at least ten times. The CDR3 loop is CASTDWTFTGELFF. In DNA, the CDR3 is TGTGCCAGCACCGACTGGACTTTCACCGGGGAGCTGTTTTTT. V is TRBV7-6 and J is TRBJ2-2; TRBD2 might be the D (5 bases). Trimming pared 7 bases from V and 4 bases from J, leaving 13 bases between. Germline V gene data show CDR1 as SGHVS and CDR2 as FNYEAQ. The CDR3 contains 14 residues.

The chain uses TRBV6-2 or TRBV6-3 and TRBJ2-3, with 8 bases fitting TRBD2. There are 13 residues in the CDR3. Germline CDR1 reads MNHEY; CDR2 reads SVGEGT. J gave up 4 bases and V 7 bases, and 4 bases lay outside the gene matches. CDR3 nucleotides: TGTGCCAGCAACGGACTAGCTTCAGATACGCAGTATTTT. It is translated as CASNGLASDTQYF.